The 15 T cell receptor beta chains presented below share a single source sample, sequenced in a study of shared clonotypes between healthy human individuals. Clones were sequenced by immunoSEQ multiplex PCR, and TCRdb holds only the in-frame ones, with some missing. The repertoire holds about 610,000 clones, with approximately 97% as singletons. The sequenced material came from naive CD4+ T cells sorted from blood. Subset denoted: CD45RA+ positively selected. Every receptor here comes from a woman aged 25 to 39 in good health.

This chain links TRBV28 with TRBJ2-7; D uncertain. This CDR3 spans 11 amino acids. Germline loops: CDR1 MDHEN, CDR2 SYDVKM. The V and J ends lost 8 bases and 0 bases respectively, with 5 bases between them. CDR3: CASGTSYEQYF. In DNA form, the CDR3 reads TGTGCCAGCGGTACCTCCTACGAGCAGTACTTC.

The CDR3 loop is CAIQETGTGVSPDTQYF. The CDR3 DNA reads TGTGCCATCCAAGAAACCGGGACAGGGGTCTCCCCAGATACGCAGTATTTT. The J gene is TRBJ2-3, the V gene TRBV10-3, with 10 bases lining up with TRBD1. After removal of 8 bases from V and 4 bases from J, the junction contained 15 bases not matched to a gene. Germline V gene lookup returns CDR1 ENHRY and CDR2 SYGVKD. The CDR3 is made up of 17 amino acids.

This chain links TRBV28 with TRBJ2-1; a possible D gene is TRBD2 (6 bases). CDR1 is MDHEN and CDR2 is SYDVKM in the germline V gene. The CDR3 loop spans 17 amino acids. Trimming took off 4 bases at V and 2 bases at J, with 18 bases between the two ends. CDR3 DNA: TGTGCCAGCAGTTCAACTCGGCGGGGCGGGACCTACAATGAGCAGTTCTTC. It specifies CASSSTRRGGTYNEQFF.

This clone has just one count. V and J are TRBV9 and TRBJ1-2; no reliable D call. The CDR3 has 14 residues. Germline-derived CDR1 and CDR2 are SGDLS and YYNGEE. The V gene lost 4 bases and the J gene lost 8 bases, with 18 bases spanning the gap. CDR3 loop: CASSSEGRLGGYTF. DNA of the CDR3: TGTGCCAGCAGCTCAGAAGGCAGGTTGGGCGGCTACACCTTC.

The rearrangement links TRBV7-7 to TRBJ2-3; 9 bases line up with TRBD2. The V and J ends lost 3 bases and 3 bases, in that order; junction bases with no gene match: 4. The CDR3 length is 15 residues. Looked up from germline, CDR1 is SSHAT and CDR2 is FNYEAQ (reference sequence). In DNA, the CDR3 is TGTGCCAGCAGCTTGAGGGGACTAGCAACAGATACGCAGTATTTT. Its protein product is CASSLRGLATDTQYF.

CDR3 sequence: CASSQEGLAYEQYF. The CDR3 nucleotides read TGCGCCAGCAGCCAAGAAGGACTAGCCTACGAGCAGTACTTC. V and J are TRBV4-1 and TRBJ2-7; 7 bases fit TRBD2. CDR1 and CDR2 from the germline V gene are MGHRA and YSYEKL. The CDR3 is made up of 14 amino acids. Trimming removed 0 bases from V and 2 bases from J; junction bases left unmatched: 1.

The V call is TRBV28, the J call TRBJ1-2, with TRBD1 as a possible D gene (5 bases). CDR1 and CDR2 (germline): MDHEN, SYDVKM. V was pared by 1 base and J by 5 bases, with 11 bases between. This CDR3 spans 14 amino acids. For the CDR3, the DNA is TGTGCCAGCAGTTTATTGCCAGGGACTTATGGCTACACCTTC. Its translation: CASSLLPGTYGYTF.

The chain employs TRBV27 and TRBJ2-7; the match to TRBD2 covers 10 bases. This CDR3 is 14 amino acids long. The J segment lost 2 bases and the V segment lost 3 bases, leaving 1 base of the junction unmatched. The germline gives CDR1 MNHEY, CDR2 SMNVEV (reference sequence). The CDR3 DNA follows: TGTGCCAGCAGTTTCCTAGCGGGAGCCTACGAGCAGTACTTC. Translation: CASSFLAGAYEQYF.

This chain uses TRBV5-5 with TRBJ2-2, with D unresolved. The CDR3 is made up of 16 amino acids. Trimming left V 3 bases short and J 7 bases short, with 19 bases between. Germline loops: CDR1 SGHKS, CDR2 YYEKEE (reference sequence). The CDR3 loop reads CASSSERDLLGGELFF. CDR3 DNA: TGTGCCAGCAGCTCAGAACGCGACCTTTTGGGCGGGGAGCTGTTTTTT.

CDR3: CASTTGRFSYNEQFF. The DNA for the CDR3 is TGTGCCAGCACCACCGGCAGGTTCTCCTACAATGAGCAGTTCTTC. The chain carries TRBV28 and TRBJ2-1; D unclear. V gave up 7 bases and J gave up 0 bases, with 13 bases separating them. Germline loops: CDR1 MDHEN, CDR2 SYDVKM. This CDR3 region has 15 residues.

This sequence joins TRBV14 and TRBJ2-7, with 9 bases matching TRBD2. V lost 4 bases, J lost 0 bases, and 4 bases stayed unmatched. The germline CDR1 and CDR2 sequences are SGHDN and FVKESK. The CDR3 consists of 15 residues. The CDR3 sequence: CASSRLTSGSYEQYF. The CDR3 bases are TGTGCCAGCAGCCGCCTGACTAGCGGCTCCTACGAGCAGTACTTC.

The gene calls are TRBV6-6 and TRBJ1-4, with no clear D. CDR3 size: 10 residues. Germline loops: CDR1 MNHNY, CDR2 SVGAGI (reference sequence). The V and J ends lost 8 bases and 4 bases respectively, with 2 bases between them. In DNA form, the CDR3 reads TGTGCCAGCGGTAATGAAAAACTGTTTTTT. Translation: CASGNEKLFF.

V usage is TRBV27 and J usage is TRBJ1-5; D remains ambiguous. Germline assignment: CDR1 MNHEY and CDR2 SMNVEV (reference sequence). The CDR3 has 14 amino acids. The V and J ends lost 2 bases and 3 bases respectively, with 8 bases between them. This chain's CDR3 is CASSLLGFNQPQHF. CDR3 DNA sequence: TGTGCCAGCAGTTTACTGGGGTTCAATCAGCCCCAGCATTTT.

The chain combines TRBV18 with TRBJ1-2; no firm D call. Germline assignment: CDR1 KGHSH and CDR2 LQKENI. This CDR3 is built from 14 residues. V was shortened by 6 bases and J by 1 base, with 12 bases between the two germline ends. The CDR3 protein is CASSPTAHNYGYTF. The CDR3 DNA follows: TGTGCCAGCTCCCCCACTGCTCATAACTATGGCTACACCTTC.

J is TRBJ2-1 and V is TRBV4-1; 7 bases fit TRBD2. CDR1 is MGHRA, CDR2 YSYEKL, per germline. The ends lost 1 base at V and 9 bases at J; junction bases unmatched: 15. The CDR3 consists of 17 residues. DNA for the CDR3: TGCGCCAGCAGCCAAGGGGACCTAGCGGACCCTTCACGTGAGCAGTTCTTC. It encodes CASSQGDLADPSREQFF.